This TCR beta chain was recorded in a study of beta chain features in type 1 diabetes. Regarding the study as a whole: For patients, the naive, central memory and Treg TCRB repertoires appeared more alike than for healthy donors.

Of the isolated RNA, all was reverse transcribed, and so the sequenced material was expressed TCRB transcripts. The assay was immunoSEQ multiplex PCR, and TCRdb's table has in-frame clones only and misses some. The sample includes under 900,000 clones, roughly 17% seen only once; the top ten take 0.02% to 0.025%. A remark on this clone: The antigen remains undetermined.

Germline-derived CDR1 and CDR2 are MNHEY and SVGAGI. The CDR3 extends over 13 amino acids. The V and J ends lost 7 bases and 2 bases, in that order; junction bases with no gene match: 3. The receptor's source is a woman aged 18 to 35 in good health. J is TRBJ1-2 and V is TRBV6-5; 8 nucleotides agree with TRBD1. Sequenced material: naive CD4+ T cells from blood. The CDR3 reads CASNAGGNYGYTF. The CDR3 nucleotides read TGTGCCAGCAATGCAGGGGGCAACTATGGCTACACCTTC.